Below are 15 T cell receptor beta chains sequenced from a single sample in a study of CD8 T cells in Susac syndrome. RNA amounts of about 0.45 to 1 ug underwent reverse transcription with random hexamers. TCRdb independently ran MiXCR on the immunoSEQ multiplex PCR reads; one entry per CDR3 protein. The table lists roughly 200,000 distinct CDR3 sequences, approximately 94% of them singletons. The sequencing input was CD4+ T cells from PBMCs. These receptors were obtained from a human donor with multiple sclerosis.

The chain employs TRBV7-9 and TRBJ1-2; 12 bases align to TRBD1. Germline V lookup: CDR1 SEHNR, CDR2 FQNEAQ (reference sequence). The V and J ends lost 5 bases and 4 bases, in that order; junction bases with no gene match: 5. This CDR3 has 15 residues. The CDR3 DNA sequence: TGTGCCAGCAGCCGGGACAGGGGGCAGGTCTATGGCTACACCTTC. Protein: CASSRDRGQVYGYTF. Looking up the rest from reference TRBV7-9 and TRBJ1-2 gives the full variable domain: DTGVSQNPRHKITKRGQNVTFRCDPISEHNRLYWYRQTLGQGPEFLTYFQNEAQLEKSRLLSDRFSAERPKGSFSTLEIQRTEQGDSAMYLCASSRDRGQVYGYTFGSGTRLTVV.

This rearrangement joins TRBV23-1 to TRBJ1-6, with 11 bases matching TRBD1. TRBV23-1 is classed as an ORF, of uncertain function. J was trimmed by 9 bases and V by 3 bases; bases with no gene match: 4. The CDR3 loop spans 15 amino acids. In DNA form, the CDR3 reads TGCGCCAGCAGTCAGCCGGGACAGGGGGTTTCACCCCTCCACTTT. It encodes CASSQPGQGVSPLHF.

V gene TRBV30 combines with J gene TRBJ2-7; 10 bases map to TRBD1. This CDR3 has 13 residues. The germline CDR1 and CDR2 sequences are GTSNPN and SVGIG (reference sequence). J gave up 3 bases and V 4 bases, and 3 bases lay outside the gene matches. The CDR3 region is CAWKGTGVYEQYF. The CDR3 nucleotides are TGTGCCTGGAAAGGGACAGGGGTCTACGAGCAGTACTTC.

The chain has TRBV5-4 and TRBJ2-1; the D gene is possibly TRBD1 (5 bases). Germline V CDR1 and CDR2: SGHNT, YYREEE (reference sequence). The CDR3 consists of 14 residues. The germline V and J ends were trimmed by 0 bases and 4 bases, with 8 bases remaining between them. The CDR3 DNA reads as TGTGCCAGCAGCTTGGGACAGATTTACAATGAGCAGTTCTTC. This translates into CASSLGQIYNEQFF.

The chain joins TRBV5-1 to TRBJ2-5, with a weak D call TRBD2 (5 bases). Trimming took off 2 bases at V and 4 bases at J, with 9 bases between the two ends. The CDR3 is 13 amino acids. Germline CDR1 and CDR2: SGHRS and YFSETQ. The CDR3 DNA is TGCGCCAGCAGCTTTAGAGAGGGAGAGACCCAGTACTTC. Protein: CASSFREGETQYF.

V and J are TRBV5-4 and TRBJ1-1; D remains ambiguous. The V end lost 4 bases, the J end lost 2 bases, and 6 bases lay between the germline ends. The CDR3 extends over 12 amino acids. Germline assignment: CDR1 SGHNT and CDR2 YYREEE (reference sequence). This CDR3 reads CASSTSNTEAFF. As DNA, the CDR3 is TGTGCCAGCAGCACGTCAAACACTGAAGCTTTCTTT.

This chain joins TRBV20-1 and TRBJ2-5, with a weak D call TRBD2 (5 bases). The germline V and J ends were trimmed by 3 bases and 4 bases, with 18 bases remaining between them. CDR1 and CDR2 (germline): DFQATT, SNEGSKA (reference sequence). This CDR3 contains 15 residues. CDR3 nucleotides: TGCAGTGCTAGGGACCTACTCTTAGCGCGAGAGACCCAGTACTTC. It encodes CSARDLLLARETQYF.

This clonotype has a single count. V gene TRBV20-1 combines with J gene TRBJ2-5; D is unclear. V lost 4 bases and J 5 bases, leaving 14 bases between the germline ends. CDR3 length: 13 amino acids. CDR1 DFQATT and CDR2 SNEGSKA come from the germline V gene (reference sequence). The CDR3 sequence is CSAISGIAETQYF. CDR3 DNA: TGCAGTGCTATAAGTGGGATTGCCGAGACCCAGTACTTC.

The rearrangement uses TRBV29-1 and TRBJ2-7; TRBD2 aligns across 8 bases. The germline CDR1 and CDR2 sequences are SQVTM and ANQGSEA. This CDR3 region has 12 residues. Unmatched junction bases numbered 4, after V lost 6 bases and J lost 3 bases. This CDR3 reads CSVGGGLYEQYF. The DNA of the CDR3 is TGCAGCGTCGGGGGGGGTCTCTACGAGCAGTACTTC.

The V gene is TRBV6-2 or TRBV6-3, the J gene TRBJ2-3; 8 bases agree with TRBD2. Germline assignment: CDR1 MNHEY and CDR2 SVGEGT. The CDR3 is 16 residues long. J was trimmed by 2 bases and V by 6 bases; bases with no gene match: 10. CDR3 coding DNA: TGTGCCAGCAGATTCTCCAGCGGGGGCATCACAGATACGCAGTATTTT. This encodes CASRFSSGGITDTQYF.

The V call is TRBV7-8, the J call TRBJ2-3, with D possibly TRBD2 on 6 matching bases. This CDR3 contains 17 residues. V was shortened by 6 bases and J by 1 base, with 20 bases between the two germline ends. The germline V gene encodes CDR1 SGHVS and CDR2 FQNEAQ. The CDR3 DNA reads as TGTGCCAGCAGGGGCAGCTGGGGGGATATGGGCACAGATACGCAGTATTTT. This translates into CASRGSWGDMGTDTQYF.

The chain carries TRBV30 and TRBJ1-6; a possible D gene is TRBD1 (5 bases). Trimming stripped 2 bases from V and 7 bases from J, with 12 bases between. Per the germline V gene, CDR1 is GTSNPN and CDR2 is SVGIG (reference sequence). There are 14 residues in the CDR3. CDR3 protein: CAWSLTVDNSPLHF. The CDR3 coding sequence is TGTGCCTGGAGTCTGACAGTTGACAATTCACCCCTCCACTTT.

The J gene is TRBJ1-1, the V gene TRBV7-9, with D unresolved. Trimming stripped 1 base from V and 2 bases from J, with 8 bases between. Germline lookup yields CDR1 SEHNR and CDR2 FQNEAQ (reference sequence). The CDR3 is 14 amino acids. The DNA of the CDR3 is TGTGCCAGCAGCTTAGTAAATGGTAACACTGAAGCTTTCTTT. Its protein is CASSLVNGNTEAFF. The variable domain in full, completed from reference TRBV7-9 and TRBJ1-1, reads DTGVSQNPRHKITKRGQNVTFRCDPISEHNRLYWYRQTLGQGPEFLTYFQNEAQLEKSRLLSDRFSAERPKGSFSTLEIQRTEQGDSAMYLCASSLVNGNTEAFFGQGTRLTVV.

The rearrangement uses TRBV29-1 and TRBJ1-2, with a weak D call TRBD1 (6 bases). V was pared by 8 bases and J by 8 bases, with 15 bases between. CDR1 is SQVTM and CDR2 is ANQGSEA in the germline V gene. The CDR3 sequence is 11 residues long. DNA of the CDR3: TGCAGCTTTCGCAGGGGATACGGCTACACCTTC. Protein sequence: CSFRRGYGYTF.

The V gene is TRBV11-2, the J gene TRBJ2-1, with D uncertain. The CDR3 is 12 residues long. From germline, CDR1 is SGHAT and CDR2 FQNNGV. Trimming stripped 5 bases from V and 5 bases from J, with 7 bases between. As DNA, the CDR3 is TGTGCCAGCAGCGATAACGACAATGAGCAGTTCTTC. Encoded protein: CASSDNDNEQFF.